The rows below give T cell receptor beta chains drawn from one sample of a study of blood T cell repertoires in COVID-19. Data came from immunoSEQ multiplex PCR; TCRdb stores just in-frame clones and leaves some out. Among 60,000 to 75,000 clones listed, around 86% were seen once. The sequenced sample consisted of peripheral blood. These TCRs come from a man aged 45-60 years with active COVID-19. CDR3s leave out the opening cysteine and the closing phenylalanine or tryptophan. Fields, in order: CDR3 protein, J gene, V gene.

ASSALTGDFNQPQH,TRBJ1-5,TRBV27
ASSLESAVKAF,TRBJ1-1,TRBV5-1
ASSLRAGGETQY,TRBJ2-5,TRBV5-4
ASSLGAALFSRNSPLH,TRBJ1-6,TRBV28
ASSEGTGSYYMNTEAF,TRBJ1-1,TRBV6-1
ASISTQNPGQASAF,TRBJ1-1,TRBV6-6
ASSLRTSGRNEQF,TRBJ2-1,TRBV6-2/TRBV6-3
ASSLAGGAQETQY,TRBJ2-5,TRBV7-2
ASSRGAGQGQDTQY,TRBJ2-3,TRBV5-6
ASTLLSGAYNEQF,TRBJ2-1,TRBV27
ASSETSGGIGRQY,TRBJ2-3,TRBV6-6
ASSQVTGSVYEQY,TRBJ2-7,TRBV4-2
ASSLAGAETNEKLF,TRBJ1-4,TRBV27
ASSPGRGGEQY,TRBJ2-7,TRBV12-3/TRBV12-4
ASSFHTGSTYNEQF,TRBJ2-1,TRBV11-1
AISEAETGVTGANVLT,TRBJ2-6,TRBV10-3
ASSLNRGDYGYT,TRBJ1-2,TRBV7-9
ASSFGGTTNEKLF,TRBJ1-4,TRBV5-1
ASSQGYGYT,TRBJ1-2,TRBV25-1
ASSYDRGSPIDEQY,TRBJ2-7,TRBV5-4
ASSDRVPEAF,TRBJ1-1,TRBV2
ASSLAPRQGDTYEQY,TRBJ2-7,TRBV5-1
ASSPRGQQAYGYT,TRBJ1-2,TRBV19
ASSLGAGGGTGELF,TRBJ2-2,TRBV5-6
ASSQGNGPVETQY,TRBJ2-5,TRBV14
ASSLTGNTEAF,TRBJ1-1,TRBV11-1
ASSDPAITGLGYT,TRBJ1-2,TRBV6-4
ATSDFDTEAF,TRBJ1-1,TRBV24-1
ASSRQGLMNTEAF,TRBJ1-1,TRBV14
ASSRDRGYQPQH,TRBJ1-5,TRBV6-2/TRBV6-3
ASSVLGLPDAGDTEAF,TRBJ1-1,TRBV9
ASSLGDSYEQY,TRBJ2-7,TRBV9
ASSLFAQGDEQY,TRBJ2-7,TRBV27
ASSHYGTFPGLAGGTSSYEQY,TRBJ2-7,TRBV4-2
ASSYGGHLGYGYT,TRBJ1-2,TRBV6-2/TRBV6-3
ASSPSGEPTEAF,TRBJ1-1,TRBV18
ASSPDRGEQY,TRBJ2-7,TRBV18
ASSLGILAGETQY,TRBJ2-5,TRBV7-8
ASSFQGVQPQH,TRBJ1-5,TRBV6-6
ASRGARNQPQH,TRBJ1-5,TRBV27
ASSSGQGETEAF,TRBJ1-1,TRBV5-1
ASSWGPAETEAF,TRBJ1-1,TRBV28